Listed below are T cell receptor beta chains from one sample, sequenced in a study of cytomegalovirus exposure and HLA in healthy donors. Libraries were prepared by immunoSEQ multiplex PCR; TCRdb keeps only in-frame clonotypes and omits some of them. The sample has 190,000 or so clones, about 80% seen once; the top ten hold roughly 0.7%. Sequencing input: PBMCs. All receptors derive from a boy aged 5-17 years in good health and CMV-seronegative. The CDR3 runs from the conserved cysteine through the conserved F or W. The D gene is left open where the match is weak. Size is omitted from some rows. Given values are once, few, many or a class for expanded clones.

d_gene	abundance	v_gene	j_gene	CDR3aa	CDR3nt
TRBD1	once	TRBV27	TRBJ1-2	CASRGTRDRGPSYGYTF	TGTGCCAGCCGAGGAACCCGGGACAGGGGGCCGAGCTATGGCTACACCTTC
NA	NA	TRBV29-1	TRBJ1-2	CSVGSPGRVGGYTF	TGCAGCGTTGGATCCCCCGGCAGGGTAGGTGGCTACACCTTC
NA	NA	TRBV5-1	TRBJ1-6	CASGTSTNSPLHF	TGCGCCAGCGGGACAAGCACGAATTCACCCCTCCACTTT
NA	NA	TRBV5-5	TRBJ1-2	CASSFAGTRDGYTF	TGTGCCAGCAGCTTCGCCGGGACTCGGGATGGCTACACCTTC
TRBD1	NA	TRBV18	TRBJ2-5	CASSLGQGGTQETQYF	TGTGCCAGCTCACTTGGACAGGGGGGGACCCAAGAGACCCAGTACTTC
NA	NA	TRBV7-8	TRBJ2-1	CASSLALSNEQFF	TGTGCCAGCAGCTTAGCGCTTAGCAATGAGCAGTTCTTC
TRBD1	NA	TRBV5-4	TRBJ2-3	CASSGTGGLFTDTQYF	TGTGCCAGCAGCGGGACAGGGGGTCTCTTCACAGATACGCAGTATTTT
TRBD1	NA	TRBV5-1	TRBJ1-1	CASSFQQGADTEAFF	TGCGCCAGCAGCTTTCAACAGGGGGCAGACACTGAAGCTTTCTTT
TRBD2	NA	TRBV9	TRBJ2-5	CASSVDSSGAQETQYF	TGTGCCAGCAGCGTCGATTCTAGCGGGGCTCAAGAGACCCAGTACTTC
TRBD1	NA	TRBV12-5	TRBJ1-1	CASGLGLLDRGTEAFF	TGTGCTAGTGGTTTGGGCCTATTAGACAGGGGAACTGAAGCTTTCTTT
TRBD2	NA	TRBV6-4	TRBJ2-3	CASRGGDTQYF	TGTGCCAGCCGGGGAGGGGATACGCAGTATTTT
NA	few	TRBV9	TRBJ1-3	CASSVGGPGPGNTIYF	TGTGCCAGCAGCGTAGGCGGGCCAGGCCCTGGAAACACCATATATTTT
TRBD2	NA	TRBV11-3	TRBJ2-2	CASTGEGGTGELFF	TGTGCCAGCACGGGGGAGGGAGGTACCGGGGAGCTGTTTTTT
NA	NA	TRBV6-5	TRBJ2-7	CASSYSRASYEQYF	TGTGCCAGCAGTTACTCCAGGGCGAGCTACGAGCAGTACTTC
NA	NA	TRBV6-1	TRBJ1-1	CASSEVSNTEAFF	TGTGCCAGCAGTGAAGTCAGTAACACTGAAGCTTTCTTT
NA	NA	TRBV14	TRBJ1-1	CASSQEYYTEAFF	TGTGCCAGCAGCCAAGAGTACTACACTGAAGCTTTCTTT
TRBD2	few	TRBV7-9	TRBJ2-7	CSSSLVASGGYEQYF	TGTTCCAGCAGCTTAGTGGCTAGCGGGGGTTACGAGCAGTACTTC
TRBD1	NA	TRBV7-2	TRBJ2-5	CASSQGELSGQYF	TGTGCCAGCAGCCAGGGGGAGTTGTCTGGGCAGTACTTC
TRBD2	once	TRBV19	TRBJ2-3	CASSIEGGDTDTQYF	TGTGCCAGTAGTATAGAGGGAGGGGATACAGATACGCAGTATTTT
TRBD2	NA	TRBV7-3	TRBJ2-3	CASSLRGGVWTDTQYF	TGTGCCAGCAGCTTAAGGGGAGGGGTTTGGACAGATACGCAGTATTTT
NA	once	TRBV7-2	TRBJ2-2	CASSFSRGGELFF	TGTGCCAGCAGCTTCAGTCGGGGGGGGGAGCTGTTTTTT
TRBD1	NA	TRBV10-3	TRBJ1-6	CAISESTGQLRSPLHF	TGTGCCATCAGTGAGTCAACGGGACAGCTACGCTCACCCCTCCACTTT
NA	NA	TRBV6-1	TRBJ2-3	CATSGTRTDTQYF	TGTGCCACCTCCGGGACACGCACAGATACGCAGTATTTT
NA	NA	TRBV5-1	TRBJ1-1	CASGPGSTEAFF	TGCGCCAGCGGCCCGGGGAGCACTGAAGCTTTCTTT
NA	NA	TRBV5-5	TRBJ1-1	CASSLDFVVQAFF	TGTGCCAGCAGCTTGGACTTCGTCGTTCAAGCTTTCTTT
NA	NA	TRBV4-2	TRBJ2-1	CASSQTQIAVYNEQFF	TGTGCCAGCAGCCAAACCCAAATCGCGGTATACAATGAGCAGTTCTTC